The clone carrying this T cell receptor beta chain was counted once. These data come from a study of technical replicates of blood from several donors. Germline V gives CDR1 KGHSH, CDR2 LQKENI. The CDR3 runs to 19 residues. V was clipped by 3 bases and J by 0 bases; unmatched bases: 13. Profiling relied on immunoSEQ multiplex PCR, and the TCRdb table lists in-frame clones only, not all of them. The data contain almost 85,000 clones, approximately 97% of them singletons. The receptor was derived from a human donor in good health. Sequenced input: T cells isolated from PBMCs. V gene TRBV18 combines with J gene TRBJ1-3, with TRBD1 matching 8 bases. CDR3 coding DNA: TGTGCCAGCTCACCGATCGTACGAACCGGGACAGGCTCTGGAAACACCATATATTTT. Translated: CASSPIVRTGTGSGNTIYF.